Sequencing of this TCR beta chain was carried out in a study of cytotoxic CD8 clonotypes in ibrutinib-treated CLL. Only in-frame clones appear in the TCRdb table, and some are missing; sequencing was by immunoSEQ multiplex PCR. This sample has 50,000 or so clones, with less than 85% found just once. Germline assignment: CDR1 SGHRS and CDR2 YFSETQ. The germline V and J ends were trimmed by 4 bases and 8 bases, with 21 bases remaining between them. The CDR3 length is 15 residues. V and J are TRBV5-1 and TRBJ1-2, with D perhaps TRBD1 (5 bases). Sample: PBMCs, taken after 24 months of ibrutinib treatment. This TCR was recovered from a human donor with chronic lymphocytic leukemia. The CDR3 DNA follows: TGCGCCAGCAGCCCCGACGGCCCCGACCGGGGCGGCTACACCTTC. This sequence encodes CASSPDGPDRGGYTF. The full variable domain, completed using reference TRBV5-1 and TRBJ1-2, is KAGVTQTPRYLIKTRGQQVTLSCSPISGHRSVSWYQQTPGQGLQFLFEYFSETQRNKGNFPGRFSGRQFSNSRSEMNVSTLELGDSALYLCASSPDGPDRGGYTFGSGTRLTVV.